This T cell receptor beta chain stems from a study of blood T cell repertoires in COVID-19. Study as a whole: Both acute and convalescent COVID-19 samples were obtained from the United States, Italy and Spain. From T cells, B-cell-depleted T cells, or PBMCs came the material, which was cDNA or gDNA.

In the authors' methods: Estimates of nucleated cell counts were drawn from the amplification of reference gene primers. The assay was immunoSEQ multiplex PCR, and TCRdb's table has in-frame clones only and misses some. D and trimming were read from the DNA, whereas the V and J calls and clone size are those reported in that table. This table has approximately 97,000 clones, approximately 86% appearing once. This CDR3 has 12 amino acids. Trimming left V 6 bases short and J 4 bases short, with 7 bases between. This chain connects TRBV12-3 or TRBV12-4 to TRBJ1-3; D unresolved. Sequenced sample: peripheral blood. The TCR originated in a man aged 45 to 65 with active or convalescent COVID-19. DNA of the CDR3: TGTGCCAGCAGACGAACAGGAAACACCATATATTTT. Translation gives CASRRTGNTIYF.